The TCR beta chain under discussion was sequenced for a study of cytomegalovirus exposure and HLA in healthy donors. Use of 60 Vbeta and 13 Jbeta primers characterized the PCR. TCRdb's table, derived via immunoSEQ multiplex PCR, lists solely in-frame clones and lacks some. The repertoire holds more than 80,000 clones, with 75% to 85% as singletons. Looked up from germline, CDR1 is SGHDN and CDR2 is FVKESK. With V trimmed by 4 bases and J by 1 base, 12 bases remained unmatched. The CDR3 runs to 17 residues. The TCR comes from a man aged 45-60 years in good health and CMV-seronegative. This rearrangement joins TRBV14 to TRBJ1-1; 7 nucleotides line up with TRBD1. Sequenced sample: PBMCs. CDR3 sequence: CASSRFRGSGTNTEAFF. Written as DNA, the CDR3 is TGTGCCAGCAGCCGCTTCAGGGGGTCTGGAACGAACACTGAAGCTTTCTTT.